Each of the 5 T cell receptor beta chains below was sequenced from the same sample in a study of cytomegalovirus exposure and HLA in healthy donors. PCR was performed using 60 Vbeta and 13 Jbeta primers. Sequencing was performed with immunoSEQ multiplex PCR; in TCRdb, only in-frame clones are kept and a portion is missing. The sample carries about 200,000 clones, around 80% recorded once. Input material: PBMCs. The source is a woman aged 25-40 years in good health and CMV-seropositive.

V gene TRBV4-1 combines with J gene TRBJ1-1, with 7 positions matching TRBD1. Trimming took 5 bases from V and 1 from J; bases not matched to a gene: 7. Germline V gives CDR1 MGHRA, CDR2 YSYEKL. The length of the CDR3 is 15 residues. The CDR3 sequence is CASSSIQGSNTEAFF. In nucleotides, the CDR3 is TGCGCCAGCAGCTCAATACAGGGGTCGAACACTGAAGCTTTCTTT.

The rearrangement links TRBV9 to TRBJ1-2; D remains unclear. The CDR3 is 15 amino acids. V was trimmed by 0 bases and J by 6 bases, leaving 15 bases between them. Germline V CDR1 and CDR2: SGDLS, YYNGEE. CDR3 nucleotides: TGTGCCAGCAGCGTAGTCTACTACCCGAGGGATGGCTACACCTTC. This encodes CASSVVYYPRDGYTF.

The CDR3 nucleotides read TGTGCCAGCAGTGAAGCACGGCACGCCCCCGGAGGTGAAAAACTGTTTTTT. As protein: CASSEARHAPGGEKLFF. V and J are TRBV6-1 and TRBJ1-4; no reliable D call. Germline CDR1 MNHNS, CDR2 SASEGT. CDR3 length equals 17 residues. V lost 0 bases and J 7 bases, leaving 18 bases between the germline ends.

The J gene is TRBJ2-1, the V gene TRBV7-9; the match to TRBD1 covers 12 bases. The germline CDR1 and CDR2 sequences are SEHNR and FQNEAQ (reference sequence). With V trimmed by 5 bases and J by 7 bases, 6 bases remained unmatched. The CDR3 consists of 15 residues. CDR3 residues: CASSHRDRGRNEQFF. Written as DNA, the CDR3 is TGTGCCAGCAGCCACCGGGACAGGGGGCGGAATGAGCAGTTCTTC.

V gene TRBV4-3 combines with J gene TRBJ2-2; D gene unclear. The CDR3 extends over 16 amino acids. The V gene's germline CDR1 is LGHNA and CDR2 YSLEER. Trimming shortened V by 0 bases and J by 4 bases, and 12 bases separated the two germline ends. For the CDR3, the DNA is TGCGCCAGCAGCCAAGATCGGTCAGGCACCACCGGGGAGCTGTTTTTT. Encoded protein: CASSQDRSGTTGELFF.